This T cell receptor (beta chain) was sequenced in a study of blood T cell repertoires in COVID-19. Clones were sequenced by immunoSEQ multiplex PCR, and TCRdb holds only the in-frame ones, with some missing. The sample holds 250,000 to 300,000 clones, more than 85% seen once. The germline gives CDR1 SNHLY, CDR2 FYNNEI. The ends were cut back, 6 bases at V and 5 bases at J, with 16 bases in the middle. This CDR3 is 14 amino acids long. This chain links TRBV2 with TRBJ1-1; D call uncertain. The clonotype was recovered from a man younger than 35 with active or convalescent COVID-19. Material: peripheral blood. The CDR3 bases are TGTGCCAGCAGCGAGCGGCGGAGTGGAACTGAAGCTTTCTTT. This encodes CASSERRSGTEAFF.